The following is a T cell receptor (beta chain) sequence with its context. The table came from immunoSEQ multiplex PCR; TCRdb's copy has only in-frame clones and leaves some out. The repertoire holds about 82,000 clones, around four fifths seen once, with approximately 20% in the top ten. Between the trimmed V and J ends, which lost 6 bases and 7 bases, there was a span of 16 bases. The CDR3 sequence is 14 residues long. The sample comes from a study of blood T cell repertoires in COVID-19. About the research overall: From T cells, B-cell-depleted T cells, or PBMCs came the material, which was cDNA or gDNA.

The sequence came from a man older than 75 with active or convalescent COVID-19. V is TRBV23-1 and J is TRBJ1-5, with unresolved D. Being an ORF, TRBV23-1 has a function that is uncertain. Sequencing used peripheral blood. CDR3 sequence (DNA): TGCGCCAGCAGCCCCCGGACCGGGAGGCAGCCCCAGCATTTT. Amino acids: CASSPRTGRQPQHF.